These 28 T cell receptor beta chains share one sample of origin, sequenced in a study of identical twins. TCRdb re-analysed the 5' RACE reads in MiXCR, keeping a single row per CDR3 protein. The table includes 150,000 or so distinct CDR3 sequences, under 4.5% detected once. Sequencing was performed on memory T cells sorted from blood. All receptors come from a man aged 18 to 30 in good health.

This clonotype was seen many times. J is TRBJ2-3 and V is TRBV14, with 9 nucleotides matching TRBD2. The V gene end was trimmed by 4 bases and the J gene end by 4 bases; junction bases not matched to a gene: 9. CDR3 length: 16 amino acids. Germline CDR1 SGHDN, CDR2 FVKESK. The CDR3 region is CASSLTTGLASDTQYF. CDR3 nucleotides: TGTGCCAGCAGCCTAACGACGGGACTAGCCTCAGATACGCAGTATTTT.

This clonotype occurred a few times. V usage is TRBV5-1 and J usage is TRBJ2-5, with D perhaps matching TRBD2 (6 bases). V lost 4 bases, J lost 7 bases, and 14 bases lay in between. The germline gives CDR1 SGHRS, CDR2 YFSETQ. CDR3 length: 13 amino acids. CDR3: CASSPRYGGTQYF. The CDR3 nucleotides are TGCGCCAGCAGCCCGCGGTACGGGGGGACCCAGTACTTC.

This clonotype was counted ten times or more. J is TRBJ2-7 and V is TRBV7-2; a possible D gene is TRBD2 (6 bases). The germline V gene has CDR1 SGHTA and CDR2 FQGNSA. V was trimmed by 5 bases and J by 2 bases, leaving 10 bases between them. The CDR3 is 13 residues long. The CDR3 here is CASSVGSPYEQYF. The CDR3 DNA follows: TGTGCCAGCAGCGTCGGGAGTCCCTACGAGCAGTACTTC.

This clonotype was counted a few times. The chain recombines TRBV11-3 with TRBJ1-1; D ambiguous. This CDR3 spans 12 amino acids. The V end lost 1 base, the J end lost 6 bases, and 6 bases lay between the germline ends. Germline lookup yields CDR1 SGHNT and CDR2 YENEEA. CDR3 in DNA: TGTGCCAGCAGCTTAGGGGTGCCTGAAGCTTTCTTT. It translates to CASSLGVPEAFF.

This clonotype has ten or more counts. The J gene is TRBJ2-3, the V gene TRBV6-1; 10 bases fit TRBD2. V lost 5 bases and J lost 0; bases outside the gene matches: 2. The CDR3 has 15 amino acids. Looked up from germline, CDR1 is MNHNS and CDR2 is SASEGT. The chain's CDR3 is CASSPTSGSTDTQYF. The CDR3 nucleotides are TGTGCCAGCAGTCCGACTAGCGGGAGCACAGATACGCAGTATTTT.

Ten or more counts support this clonotype. V usage is TRBV20-1 and J usage is TRBJ2-7; D is possibly TRBD2 (6 bases). Trimming cost V 6 bases and J 3 bases, with 12 bases left between them. The germline V gene encodes CDR1 DFQATT and CDR2 SNEGSKA (reference sequence). CDR3 length equals 12 residues. CDR3 protein: CSARKEGYEQYF. CDR3 DNA sequence: TGCAGTGCCAGAAAGGAGGGCTACGAGCAGTACTTC.

In its sample, this clonotype was seen many times. The chain employs TRBV19 and TRBJ2-2, with D possibly TRBD2 on 5 matching bases. V lost 1 base to trimming and J lost 7 bases, with 10 bases between them. The germline gives CDR1 LNHDA, CDR2 SQIVND (reference sequence). The CDR3 spans 14 residues. In DNA, the CDR3 is TGTGCCAGTAGTATAGGGGGAGTATTCGGGGAGCTGTTTTTT. It codes for CASSIGGVFGELFF. The full variable domain, rest sourced from reference TRBV19 and TRBJ2-2, is DGGITQSPKYLFRKEGQNVTLSCEQNLNHDAMYWYRQDPGQGLRLIYYSQIVNDFQKGDIAEGYSVSREKKESFPLTVTSAQKNPTAFYLCASSIGGVFGELFFGEGSRLTVL.

At least ten counts were recorded for this clonotype. This chain uses TRBV7-2 with TRBJ2-7, with TRBD2 matching over 8 bases. The length of the CDR3 is 16 residues. J lost 0 bases, V lost 0 bases, and 4 bases had no gene match. Germline-derived CDR1 and CDR2 are SGHTA and FQGNSA. This CDR3 is CASSLALSGSSYEQYF. The CDR3 DNA is TGTGCCAGCAGCTTAGCGTTGAGCGGGAGCTCCTACGAGCAGTACTTC.

This clonotype was seen at least ten times. The chain uses TRBV7-2 and TRBJ2-4; the match to TRBD1 covers 8 bases. Germline CDR1 and CDR2: SGHTA and FQGNSA. This CDR3 is built from 16 residues. Trimming took 4 bases from V and 2 from J; bases not matched to a gene: 7. The CDR3 loop is CASSSRTGLTKNIQYF. The CDR3 DNA reads as TGTGCCAGCAGCTCTAGGACAGGGCTAACCAAAAACATTCAGTACTTC.

This clonotype has at least ten counts. One end of the junction does not line up with germline, which may come from a read error. The gene calls are TRBV20-1 and TRBJ2-1; no firm D call. CDR3 length equals 10 residues. Per germline, CDR1 DFQATT and CDR2 SNEGSKA (reference sequence). The DNA for the CDR3 is TGCAGTGCTAGAGATCAGGTAGTCGAGTTC. This translates into CSARDQVVEF.

This clonotype has at least ten counts. V gene TRBV19 combines with J gene TRBJ2-1, with 7 bases matching TRBD1. Germline CDR1 LNHDA, CDR2 SQIVND (reference sequence). This CDR3 is 13 amino acids long. Trimming removed 7 bases from V and 7 bases from J; junction bases left unmatched: 7. This CDR3 reads CASKDQGENEQFF. In nucleotides, the CDR3 is TGTGCCAGTAAAGATCAGGGGGAAAATGAGCAGTTCTTC. The full variable domain, completed using reference TRBV19 and TRBJ2-1, is DGGITQSPKYLFRKEGQNVTLSCEQNLNHDAMYWYRQDPGQGLRLIYYSQIVNDFQKGDIAEGYSVSREKKESFPLTVTSAQKNPTAFYLCASKDQGENEQFFGPGTRLTVL.

This clonotype showed up many times. The rearrangement joins TRBV2 to TRBJ2-5, with D perhaps matching TRBD1 (6 bases). Germline V gives CDR1 SNHLY, CDR2 FYNNEI. This CDR3 spans 15 amino acids. Trimming shortened V by 6 bases and J by 4 bases, and 18 bases separated the two germline ends. The CDR3 here is CASSGVTGLIETQYF. CDR3 nucleotides: TGTGCCAGCAGCGGAGTGACAGGTTTAATAGAGACCCAGTACTTC.

In its sample, this clonotype was seen many times. The gene calls are TRBV27 and TRBJ2-2; either TRBD1 or TRBD2 may fit D (5 bases each). Germline loops: CDR1 MNHEY, CDR2 SMNVEV (reference sequence). Trimming left V 10 bases short and J 5 bases short, with 29 bases between. CDR3 length: 18 residues. In DNA, the CDR3 is TGTGCCACCTCCCCGGGACCGCGCCGTCCCGAATGGACCGGGGAGCTGTTTTTT. The encoded protein is CATSPGPRRPEWTGELFF.

This clonotype was counted many times. The gene calls are TRBV9 and TRBJ1-1, with 7 bases aligning to TRBD1. The V gene end was trimmed by 3 bases and the J gene end by 6 bases; junction bases not matched to a gene: 2. The CDR3 is 12 residues long. Germline values: CDR1 SGDLS, CDR2 YYNGEE. CDR3 sequence: CASSGQGAEAFF. The CDR3 nucleotides read TGTGCCAGCAGCGGGCAGGGGGCTGAAGCTTTCTTT.

This clonotype was picked up many times. V usage is TRBV7-3 and J usage is TRBJ2-4; 8 bases align to TRBD1. The CDR3 is 13 residues long. Germline CDR1 and CDR2: SGHTA and FQGTGA. Trimming at V came to 4 bases and at J to 8 bases, leaving 4 bases not matched to a gene. The CDR3 bases are TGTGCCAGCAGCTCGACAGGGGAGCACATTCAGTACTTC. Translated, it gives CASSSTGEHIQYF.

This clonotype was seen many times. V usage is TRBV3-1 and J usage is TRBJ1-5; 7 bases are a match to TRBD1. CDR3 length: 14 amino acids. CDR1 is LGHDT and CDR2 is YNNKEL in the germline V gene (reference sequence). Trimming at V came to 6 bases and at J to 6 bases, leaving 8 bases not matched to a gene. This chain's CDR3 is CASSQTQGFQPQHF. CDR3 bases: TGTGCCAGCAGTCAAACACAGGGGTTTCAGCCCCAGCATTTT.

This clonotype was detected many times. The V call is TRBV11-2, the J call TRBJ1-5; 7 bases line up with TRBD1. V was pared by 1 base and J by 6 bases, with 3 bases of the junction left unmatched. Germline CDR1 and CDR2: SGHAT and FQNNGV. The CDR3 is 14 amino acids. CDR3 sequence: CASSLAGGGQPQHF. The CDR3 coding sequence is TGTGCCAGCAGCTTAGCAGGGGGAGGTCAGCCCCAGCATTTT. The full variable domain, with the rest looked up from reference TRBV11-2 and TRBJ1-5, is EAGVAQSPRYKIIEKRQSVAFWCNPISGHATLYWYQQILGQGPKLLIQFQNNGVVDDSQLPKDRFSAERLKGVDSTLKIQPAKLEDSAVYLCASSLAGGGQPQHFGDGTRLSIL.

This clonotype has at least ten counts. CDR3 region: CSAPPGLAYQETQYF. The CDR3 DNA follows: TGCAGTGCCCCGCCGGGACTAGCGTACCAAGAGACCCAGTACTTC. The gene calls are TRBV20-1 and TRBJ2-5; TRBD2 agrees at 10 bases. The germline V gene has CDR1 DFQATT and CDR2 SNEGSKA (reference sequence). The V gene end was trimmed by 6 bases and the J gene end by 0 bases; junction bases not matched to a gene: 7. This CDR3 has 15 residues.

This clonotype was counted at least ten times. The chain is built from TRBV5-5 and TRBJ2-3; 14 nucleotides align to TRBD2. V gave up 2 bases and J gave up 5 bases; unmatched junction bases: 7. Germline V gives CDR1 SGHKS, CDR2 YYEKEE (reference sequence). The CDR3 consists of 17 residues. As DNA, the CDR3 is TGTGCCAGCAGCTTCTTATCGGGACTAGCGGGAGTAGATACGCAGTATTTT. Translation gives CASSFLSGLAGVDTQYF.

This clonotype has at least ten counts. The gene calls are TRBV15 and TRBJ2-7, with D possibly being TRBD2 (6 bases). Germline assignment: CDR1 LNHNV and CDR2 YYDKDF (reference sequence). This CDR3 has 14 residues. V was cut by 4 bases and J by 7 bases, with 17 bases left in between. The CDR3 loop reads CATSNWDRAGEQYV. In nucleotides, the CDR3 is TGTGCCACCAGCAATTGGGACCGCGCGGGGGAGCAGTACGTC.

This clonotype occurred many times. The rearrangement joins TRBV5-6 to TRBJ1-4; unclear D gene. The CDR3 extends over 18 amino acids. The V gene's germline CDR1 is SGHDT and CDR2 YYEEEE. V was cut by 1 base and J by 0 bases, with 16 bases left in between. In DNA, the CDR3 is TGTGCCAGCAGCTTGAGGTTGGGCCACTCCGCAACTAATGAAAAACTGTTTTTT. Translated: CASSLRLGHSATNEKLFF.

This clonotype was recorded many times. The chain recombines TRBV27 with TRBJ2-2; D assignment may be TRBD1 or TRBD2 (6 bases each). Germline CDR1 and CDR2: MNHEY and SMNVEV (reference sequence). The CDR3 spans 15 residues. The V and J ends lost 0 bases and 7 bases respectively, with 12 bases between them. In DNA form, the CDR3 reads TGTGCCAGCAGTTTATCCCGGGGGCGCAGCGGGGAGCTGTTTTTT. It yields the protein CASSLSRGRSGELFF.

This clonotype came up many times. The chain is built from TRBV20-1 and TRBJ2-7; TRBD2 matches at 14 bases. With V trimmed by 3 bases and J by 2 bases, 6 bases remained unmatched. The CDR3 consists of 16 residues. Germline V CDR1 and CDR2: DFQATT, SNEGSKA (reference sequence). The CDR3 sequence is CSARTSGRARTYEQYF. The CDR3 nucleotides read TGCAGTGCTAGGACTAGCGGGAGGGCCAGAACCTACGAGCAGTACTTC.

This clonotype was found many times. The chain recombines TRBV20-1 with TRBJ2-7; TRBD2 matches 9 bases. The V gene's germline CDR1 is DFQATT and CDR2 SNEGSKA (reference sequence). The length of the CDR3 is 13 residues. The J segment lost 6 bases and the V segment lost 6 bases, leaving 9 bases of the junction unmatched. CDR3 in DNA: TGCAGTGCCACGGCGGGAGGGCCAAGCGAGCAGTACTTC. The encoded protein is CSATAGGPSEQYF.

This clonotype was detected ten times or more. The V call is TRBV4-2, the J call TRBJ2-7, with 10 bases matching TRBD2. J lost 4 bases, V lost 0 bases, and 3 bases had no gene match. The CDR3 is 15 amino acids. Per germline, CDR1 LGHNA and CDR2 YNFKEQ. The CDR3 sequence: CASSQETSGSYEQYF. CDR3 coding DNA: TGTGCCAGCAGCCAAGAGACTAGCGGGTCTTACGAGCAGTACTTC.

Ten or more counts support this clonotype. This chain joins TRBV6-1 and TRBJ1-2; no definite D call. The CDR3 sequence is 17 residues long. CDR1 and CDR2 from the germline V gene are MNHNS and SASEGT. Trimming took off 6 bases at V and 8 bases at J, with 28 bases between the two ends. The CDR3 loop reads CASRSLSFRGNQEGYTF. CDR3 in DNA: TGTGCCAGCAGAAGCCTCTCCTTTCGCGGGAACCAGGAAGGCTACACCTTC.

The rearrangement uses TRBV20-1 and TRBJ2-4; a possible D gene is TRBD1 (6 bases). Between the trimmed V and J ends, which lost 5 bases and 0 bases, there was a span of 20 bases. Germline V gene data show CDR1 as DFQATT and CDR2 as SNEGSKA (reference sequence). This CDR3 has 17 amino acids. DNA for the CDR3: TGCAGTGCTTCGGACAGCGGCCCCCGGCGAGCCAAAAACATTCAGTACTTC. Protein product: CSASDSGPRRAKNIQYF.

This clonotype was counted many times. The chain is built from TRBV12-3 or TRBV12-4 and TRBJ2-6, with D unclear. Trimming left V 8 bases short and J 0 bases short, with 8 bases between. This CDR3 contains 14 residues. The CDR3 region is CASRLSSGANVLTF. CDR3 DNA sequence: TGTGCCAGCCGTCTAAGCTCTGGGGCCAACGTCCTGACTTTC.